What follows is one T cell receptor (beta chain) and its context. The record originates from a study of blood T cell repertoires in COVID-19. Study background: Samples came from the United States, Italy and Spain, spanning acute and convalescent COVID-19. T cells, B-cell-depleted T cells, or PBMCs provided the cDNA or gDNA that served as material.

Data came from immunoSEQ multiplex PCR; TCRdb stores just in-frame clones and leaves some out. This table has approximately 120,000 clones, approximately 85% appearing once. CDR3 size: 14 residues. Germline loops: CDR1 MNHNY, CDR2 SVGAGI (reference sequence). V lost 0 bases and J lost 6; bases outside the gene matches: 4. Sequenced input: peripheral blood. The V and J genes are TRBV6-6 and TRBJ1-2; 7 bases agree with TRBD1. The receptor comes from a human donor in a cohort sampled during active COVID-19. The CDR3 spells CASSYSIGTDGYTF. For the CDR3, the DNA is TGTGCCAGCAGTTACTCGATAGGGACAGATGGCTACACCTTC.